Listed below are T cell receptor beta chains from one sample, sequenced in a study of blood T cell repertoires in COVID-19. Only in-frame clones appear in the TCRdb table, and some are missing; sequencing was by immunoSEQ multiplex PCR. The profile shows tens of thousands of clones, around three quarters of them singletons. The sequenced sample was peripheral blood. The receptors originated from a woman in her sixties in a cohort sampled during active or convalescent COVID-19. The CDR3 runs from the conserved cysteine through the conserved F or W. D genes are given only for firm matches. Clone size is not always given. Where it is, it says once, few, many or a class for expanded clones.

d_call: NA
j_call: TRBJ2-7
clone_size: NA
v_call: TRBV27
cdr3_aa: CASKPWGDYEQYF
cdr3_nt: TGTGCCAGCAAGCCCTGGGGAGACTACGAGCAGTACTTC

d_call: NA
j_call: TRBJ1-4
clone_size: NA
v_call: TRBV2
cdr3_aa: CASSEEQGWGEKLFF
cdr3_nt: TGTGCCAGCAGTGAAGAGCAGGGCTGGGGTGAAAAACTGTTTTTT

d_call: NA
j_call: TRBJ2-2
clone_size: once
v_call: TRBV11-1
cdr3_aa: CASSLASTGELFF
cdr3_nt: TGTGCCAGCAGCTTGGCCAGCACCGGGGAGCTGTTTTTT

d_call: TRBD1
j_call: TRBJ1-5
clone_size: NA
v_call: TRBV10-3
cdr3_aa: CAISERGTGDNQPQHF
cdr3_nt: TGTGCCATCAGTGAAAGGGGGACAGGGGACAATCAGCCCCAGCATTTT

d_call: TRBD1
j_call: TRBJ2-2
clone_size: NA
v_call: TRBV5-1
cdr3_aa: CASSLGQGIGELFF
cdr3_nt: TGCGCCAGCAGCTTGGGACAGGGAATCGGGGAGCTGTTTTTT

d_call: NA
j_call: TRBJ2-6
clone_size: NA
v_call: TRBV5-6
cdr3_aa: CASSLLSGANVLTF
cdr3_nt: TGTGCCAGCAGCTTGCTCTCTGGGGCCAACGTCCTGACTTTC

d_call: NA
j_call: TRBJ2-7
clone_size: once
v_call: TRBV5-1
cdr3_aa: CASSSGQSSYEQYF
cdr3_nt: TGCGCCAGCAGCAGCGGACAGAGCTCCTACGAGCAGTACTTC

d_call: NA
j_call: TRBJ1-1
clone_size: NA
v_call: TRBV7-3
cdr3_aa: CASSLQGMNTEAFF
cdr3_nt: TGTGCCAGCAGCTTACAGGGTATGAACACTGAAGCTTTCTTT

d_call: NA
j_call: TRBJ1-6
clone_size: NA
v_call: TRBV4-2
cdr3_aa: CASSQEIAGVNSPLHF
cdr3_nt: TGTGCCAGCAGCCAAGAAATAGCGGGAGTTAATTCACCCCTCCACTTT

d_call: NA
j_call: TRBJ2-7
clone_size: NA
v_call: TRBV11-1
cdr3_aa: CASSRSPGYEQYF
cdr3_nt: TGTGCCAGCAGCCGGAGTCCTGGCTACGAGCAGTACTTC

d_call: NA
j_call: TRBJ2-7
clone_size: NA
v_call: TRBV7-9
cdr3_aa: CASSGRRLSSYEQYF
cdr3_nt: TGTGCCAGCAGCGGGAGGCGTCTGAGCTCCTACGAGCAGTACTTC

d_call: TRBD1
j_call: TRBJ1-2
clone_size: NA
v_call: TRBV5-1
cdr3_aa: CASSLAGNGQDGNYGYTF
cdr3_nt: TGCGCCAGCAGCTTGGCCGGGAACGGACAGGACGGTAACTATGGCTACACCTTC

d_call: TRBD1
j_call: TRBJ1-6
clone_size: once
v_call: TRBV27
cdr3_aa: CASSLTGGLYNSPLHF
cdr3_nt: TGTGCCAGCAGTTTGACAGGGGGCCTCTATAATTCACCCCTCCACTTT

d_call: TRBD1
j_call: TRBJ2-5
clone_size: NA
v_call: TRBV10-3
cdr3_aa: CAIGQGGPKETQYF
cdr3_nt: TGTGCCATCGGACAGGGGGGACCTAAAGAGACCCAGTACTTC

d_call: TRBD1
j_call: TRBJ1-2
clone_size: once
v_call: TRBV5-6
cdr3_aa: CASSLGGTGESYGYTF
cdr3_nt: TGTGCCAGCAGCTTAGGAGGGACAGGGGAATCCTATGGCTACACCTTC

d_call: NA
j_call: TRBJ2-2
clone_size: NA
v_call: TRBV5-1
cdr3_aa: CASSLVVGGTGELFF
cdr3_nt: TGCGCCAGCAGCTTGGTGGTAGGGGGCACCGGGGAGCTGTTTTTT

d_call: TRBD1
j_call: TRBJ1-2
clone_size: NA
v_call: TRBV2
cdr3_aa: CASSEARQGGYGYTF
cdr3_nt: TGTGCCAGCAGTGAAGCCAGACAGGGAGGCTATGGCTACACCTTC

d_call: NA
j_call: TRBJ2-7
clone_size: NA
v_call: TRBV20-1
cdr3_aa: CSARSGLEQYF
cdr3_nt: TGCAGTGCTAGATCTGGACTTGAGCAGTACTTC

d_call: TRBD1
j_call: TRBJ2-7
clone_size: once
v_call: TRBV27
cdr3_aa: CASSSATGVYEQYF
cdr3_nt: TGTGCCAGCAGTTCCGCGACAGGGGTCTACGAGCAGTACTTC

d_call: NA
j_call: TRBJ1-4
clone_size: NA
v_call: TRBV4-1
cdr3_aa: CASSQQGEKLFF
cdr3_nt: TGCGCCAGCAGCCAACAGGGGGAAAAACTGTTTTTT

d_call: NA
j_call: TRBJ2-3
clone_size: NA
v_call: TRBV18
cdr3_aa: CASSPRQGTDTQYF
cdr3_nt: TGTGCCAGCTCACCACGACAGGGCACAGATACGCAGTATTTT

d_call: NA
j_call: TRBJ1-1
clone_size: NA
v_call: TRBV6-6
cdr3_aa: CASSYGARDTEAFF
cdr3_nt: TGTGCCAGCAGTTACGGTGCGCGAGACACTGAAGCTTTCTTT

d_call: TRBD2
j_call: TRBJ2-5
clone_size: few
v_call: TRBV4-3
cdr3_aa: CASSQEPSGGVQYF
cdr3_nt: TGCGCCAGCAGCCAAGAGCCTAGCGGGGGGGTCCAGTACTTC

d_call: TRBD2
j_call: TRBJ2-7
clone_size: NA
v_call: TRBV3-1/TRBV3-2
cdr3_aa: CASSQVDGGAGYEQYF
cdr3_nt: TGTGCCAGCAGCCAAGTTGACGGGGGGGCGGGCTACGAGCAGTACTTC

d_call: TRBD1
j_call: TRBJ2-7
clone_size: NA
v_call: TRBV6-5
cdr3_aa: CASSSPGQGSEQYF
cdr3_nt: TGTGCCAGCAGTTCACCGGGACAGGGATCCGAGCAGTACTTC

d_call: TRBD2
j_call: TRBJ2-1
clone_size: NA
v_call: TRBV9
cdr3_aa: CASSVLAGGYNEQFF
cdr3_nt: TGTGCCAGCAGCGTACTAGCGGGAGGTTACAATGAGCAGTTCTTC

d_call: NA
j_call: TRBJ2-7
clone_size: NA
v_call: TRBV18
cdr3_aa: CASSRSVNPYEQYF
cdr3_nt: TGTGCCAGCTCCCGCTCGGTCAACCCCTACGAGCAGTACTTC

d_call: NA
j_call: TRBJ2-5
clone_size: NA
v_call: TRBV7-2
cdr3_aa: CASSAGQETQYF
cdr3_nt: TGTGCCAGTTCTGCCGGGCAAGAGACCCAGTACTTC

d_call: TRBD2
j_call: TRBJ2-2
clone_size: few
v_call: TRBV7-7
cdr3_aa: CASSPREGTGELFF
cdr3_nt: TGTGCCAGCAGCCCCAGGGAGGGGACCGGGGAGCTGTTTTTT

d_call: TRBD1
j_call: TRBJ1-1
clone_size: many
v_call: TRBV7-2
cdr3_aa: CASSLAGQGAYLTEAFF
cdr3_nt: TGTGCCAGCAGCTTAGCGGGACAGGGGGCGTATCTCACTGAAGCTTTCTTT

d_call: NA
j_call: TRBJ2-7
clone_size: NA
v_call: TRBV24-1
cdr3_aa: CATSDFPTQQGSTYEQYF
cdr3_nt: TGTGCCACCAGTGATTTCCCAACTCAACAGGGATCTACCTACGAGCAGTACTTC

d_call: NA
j_call: TRBJ1-4
clone_size: NA
v_call: TRBV7-9
cdr3_aa: CASSLARGETNEKLFF
cdr3_nt: TGTGCCAGCAGCTTAGCGCGCGGGGAAACTAATGAAAAACTGTTTTTT

d_call: TRBD1
j_call: TRBJ1-5
clone_size: NA
v_call: TRBV5-1
cdr3_aa: CASSLGGWDQPQHF
cdr3_nt: TGCGCCAGCAGCTTAGGGGGCTGGGATCAGCCCCAGCATTTT

d_call: TRBD1
j_call: TRBJ2-3
clone_size: NA
v_call: TRBV19
cdr3_aa: CASTDRGADTQYF
cdr3_nt: TGTGCCAGTACGGACAGGGGTGCAGATACGCAGTATTTT

d_call: NA
j_call: TRBJ2-3
clone_size: NA
v_call: TRBV25-1
cdr3_aa: CASSEFKGVADTQYF
cdr3_nt: TGTGCCAGCAGTGAATTTAAGGGGGTGGCAGATACGCAGTATTTT

d_call: TRBD1
j_call: TRBJ2-5
clone_size: NA
v_call: TRBV5-5
cdr3_aa: CASSLRRFSRDSKETQYF
cdr3_nt: TGTGCCAGCAGCTTGCGCCGGTTCTCCCGGGACAGCAAAGAGACCCAGTACTTC

d_call: TRBD1
j_call: TRBJ2-5
clone_size: few
v_call: TRBV24-1
cdr3_aa: CATSDRQGQETQYF
cdr3_nt: TGTGCCACCAGTGATCGACAGGGTCAAGAGACCCAGTACTTC

d_call: NA
j_call: TRBJ1-4
clone_size: NA
v_call: TRBV25-1
cdr3_aa: CASSALGGSEKLFF
cdr3_nt: TGTGCCAGCAGTGCCCTGGGGGGTAGTGAAAAACTGTTTTTT

d_call: NA
j_call: TRBJ2-7
clone_size: NA
v_call: TRBV2
cdr3_aa: CASSESPGQIVLYEQYF
cdr3_nt: TGTGCCAGCAGTGAATCACCAGGACAGATAGTCCTCTACGAGCAGTACTTC

d_call: NA
j_call: TRBJ2-3
clone_size: NA
v_call: TRBV6-5
cdr3_aa: CASSSVADTQYF
cdr3_nt: TGTGCCAGCAGTAGTGTAGCAGATACGCAGTATTTT